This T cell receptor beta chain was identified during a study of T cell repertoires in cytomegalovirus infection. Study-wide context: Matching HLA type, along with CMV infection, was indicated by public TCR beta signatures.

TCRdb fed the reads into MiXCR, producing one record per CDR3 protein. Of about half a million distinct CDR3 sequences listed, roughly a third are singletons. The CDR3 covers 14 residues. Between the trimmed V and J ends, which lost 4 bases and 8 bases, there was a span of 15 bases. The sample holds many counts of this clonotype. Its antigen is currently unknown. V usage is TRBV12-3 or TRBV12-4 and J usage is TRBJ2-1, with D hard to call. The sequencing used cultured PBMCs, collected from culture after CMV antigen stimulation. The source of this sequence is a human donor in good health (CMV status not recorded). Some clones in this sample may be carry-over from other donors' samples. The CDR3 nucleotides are TGTGCCAGCAGTTCGTCCACTACGGCGGATGAGCAGTTCTTC. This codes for CASSSSTTADEQFF.